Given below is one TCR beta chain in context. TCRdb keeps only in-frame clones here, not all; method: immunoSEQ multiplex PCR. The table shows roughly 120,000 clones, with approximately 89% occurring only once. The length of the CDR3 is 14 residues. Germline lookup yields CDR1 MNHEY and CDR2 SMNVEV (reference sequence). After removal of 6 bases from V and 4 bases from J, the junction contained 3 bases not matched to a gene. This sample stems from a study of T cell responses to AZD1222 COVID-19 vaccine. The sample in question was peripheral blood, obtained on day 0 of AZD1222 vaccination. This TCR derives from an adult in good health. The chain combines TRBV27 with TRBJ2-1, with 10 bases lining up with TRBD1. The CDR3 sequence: CASRVDRGYNEQFF. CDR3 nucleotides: TGTGCCAGCAGGGTGGACAGGGGGTACAATGAGCAGTTCTTC.